This is a list of T cell receptor beta chains from one sample in a study of shared clonotypes between healthy human individuals. Sequenced by immunoSEQ multiplex PCR; TCRdb stores in-frame clones only, minus some. The sample yields approximately 350,000 clones, about 97% seen once. The sequenced sample consisted of memory CD8+ T cells sorted from blood. The receptors were sampled from a young man in good health. CDR3s include the opening cysteine and the closing phenylalanine or tryptophan. The order of the fields is J gene, D gene, clone size, V gene, CDR3 protein, CDR3 DNA. A D gene is named only where the DNA matches it firmly. For some rows the clone size is stated as once, few or many, or as a class when expanded; others skip it.

j_call: TRBJ2-5; d_call: NA; clone_size: NA; v_call: TRBV5-1; cdr3_aa: CASRLPDRRETQYF; cdr3_nt: TGCGCCAGCAGACTTCCCGACAGACGAGAGACCCAGTACTTC
j_call: TRBJ2-4; d_call: NA; clone_size: NA; v_call: TRBV7-9; cdr3_aa: CASSSGPLSRDIAKNIQYF; cdr3_nt: TGTGCCAGCAGTTCAGGCCCCCTCTCTAGAGACATAGCCAAAAACATTCAGTACTTC
j_call: TRBJ2-2; d_call: NA; clone_size: NA; v_call: TRBV10-3; cdr3_aa: CAISGAGNTGELFF; cdr3_nt: TGTGCCATCAGTGGTGCGGGGAACACCGGGGAGCTGTTTTTT
j_call: TRBJ2-1; d_call: TRBD2; clone_size: NA; v_call: TRBV11-2; cdr3_aa: CASSFAGGPNEQFF; cdr3_nt: TGTGCCAGCAGCTTCGCGGGAGGGCCAAATGAGCAGTTCTTC
j_call: TRBJ1-5; d_call: TRBD1; clone_size: NA; v_call: TRBV28; cdr3_aa: CASSLSRQGTQPQHF; cdr3_nt: TGTGCCAGCAGTTTAAGTCGACAGGGAACTCAGCCCCAGCATTTT
j_call: TRBJ2-1; d_call: NA; clone_size: NA; v_call: TRBV6-5; cdr3_aa: CASSYGLSSYNEQFF; cdr3_nt: TGTGCCAGCAGTTACGGATTAAGCTCCTACAATGAGCAGTTCTTC
j_call: TRBJ1-3; d_call: TRBD1; clone_size: NA; v_call: TRBV10-3; cdr3_aa: CATGTGGVNTIYF; cdr3_nt: TGTGCCACCGGGACAGGGGGAGTAAACACCATATATTTT
j_call: TRBJ2-1; d_call: NA; clone_size: NA; v_call: TRBV5-1; cdr3_aa: CASSTSNEQFF; cdr3_nt: TGCGCCAGTTCCACCTCCAATGAGCAGTTCTTC
j_call: TRBJ2-1; d_call: NA; clone_size: NA; v_call: TRBV19; cdr3_aa: CASSSRGNEQFF; cdr3_nt: TGTGCCAGTAGTAGTAGAGGGAATGAGCAGTTCTTC
j_call: TRBJ2-2; d_call: TRBD2; clone_size: NA; v_call: TRBV5-1; cdr3_aa: CASSFARLAGTGELFF; cdr3_nt: TGCGCCAGCAGCTTCGCCCGACTAGCGGGCACCGGGGAGCTGTTTTTT
j_call: TRBJ1-1; d_call: NA; clone_size: NA; v_call: TRBV11-2; cdr3_aa: CASSLVVVSPYTEAFF; cdr3_nt: TGTGCCAGCAGCTTAGTGGTTGTGTCCCCGTACACTGAAGCTTTCTTT
j_call: TRBJ2-1; d_call: TRBD1; clone_size: NA; v_call: TRBV6-9; cdr3_aa: CASIGTGFYNEQFF; cdr3_nt: TGTGCCAGCATCGGGACAGGGTTCTACAATGAGCAGTTCTTC
j_call: TRBJ2-7; d_call: NA; clone_size: NA; v_call: TRBV20-1; cdr3_aa: CSASRSYEQYF; cdr3_nt: TGCAGTGCTAGTAGGAGCTACGAGCAGTACTTC
j_call: TRBJ2-5; d_call: TRBD2; clone_size: NA; v_call: TRBV7-6; cdr3_aa: CASSKGLAGALGTQYF; cdr3_nt: TGTGCCAGCAGCAAGGGACTAGCGGGAGCTCTGGGGACCCAGTACTTC
j_call: TRBJ2-7; d_call: TRBD1; clone_size: NA; v_call: TRBV28; cdr3_aa: CASRDRGREQYF; cdr3_nt: TGTGCCAGCAGGGACAGGGGGCGCGAGCAGTACTTC
j_call: TRBJ1-1; d_call: NA; clone_size: NA; v_call: TRBV28; cdr3_aa: CASTRLSEAFF; cdr3_nt: TGTGCCAGCACTCGACTTTCAGAAGCTTTCTTT
j_call: TRBJ2-2; d_call: NA; clone_size: NA; v_call: TRBV6-5; cdr3_aa: CASSYLTDTGGGELFF; cdr3_nt: TGTGCCAGCAGTTACCTGACAGATACCGGCGGCGGGGAGCTGTTTTTT
j_call: TRBJ1-4; d_call: TRBD1; clone_size: NA; v_call: TRBV9; cdr3_aa: CASSPPGTGGYEKLFF; cdr3_nt: TGTGCCAGCAGCCCGCCAGGGACAGGTGGTTATGAAAAACTGTTTTTT
j_call: TRBJ2-3; d_call: NA; clone_size: NA; v_call: TRBV6-5; cdr3_aa: CASSYRRSSTDTQYF; cdr3_nt: TGTGCCAGCAGTTACCGTCGTTCGAGCACAGATACGCAGTATTTT
j_call: TRBJ2-3; d_call: NA; clone_size: NA; v_call: TRBV5-1; cdr3_aa: CASKGGASTDTQYF; cdr3_nt: TGCGCCAGCAAAGGGGGGGCTAGCACAGATACGCAGTATTTT
j_call: TRBJ2-5; d_call: TRBD1; clone_size: NA; v_call: TRBV6-1; cdr3_aa: CASSDRDSRATQYF; cdr3_nt: TGTGCCAGCAGTGACCGGGACAGCCGGGCGACCCAGTACTTC
j_call: TRBJ2-5; d_call: NA; clone_size: NA; v_call: TRBV18; cdr3_aa: CASSRSGLYQETQYF; cdr3_nt: TGTGCCAGCTCACGTAGCGGATTATACCAAGAGACCCAGTACTTC
j_call: TRBJ1-2; d_call: NA; clone_size: once; v_call: TRBV6-5; cdr3_aa: CASSYNYGYTF; cdr3_nt: TGTGCCAGCAGTTACAACTATGGCTACACCTTC
j_call: TRBJ2-7; d_call: TRBD2; clone_size: NA; v_call: TRBV27; cdr3_aa: CASSITGTSREQYF; cdr3_nt: TGTGCCAGCAGCATAACAGGGACTAGTCGGGAGCAGTACTTC
j_call: TRBJ2-7; d_call: NA; clone_size: NA; v_call: TRBV28; cdr3_aa: CASSLFTSIGIMGYEQYF; cdr3_nt: TGTGCCAGCAGTTTATTTACTAGCATCGGTATTATGGGGTACGAGCAGTACTTC